The 16 T cell receptor beta chains below come from one sample, sequenced in a study of T cell repertoires in cytomegalovirus infection. Using its own MiXCR run on the reads, TCRdb lists one record per CDR3 protein. The repertoire has hundreds of thousands of distinct CDR3 sequences, around 31% of them found once; the top ten carry 15% to 20%. These receptors' antigens are unknown. Sequenced here: cultured PBMCs, sampled from culture after CMV antigen stimulation. The origin of the receptors is a human donor in good health (CMV status not recorded). Some clones in this sample may be carry-over from other donors' samples.

This clonotype has just a few counts. This chain uses TRBV11-2 with TRBJ2-7; TRBD2 is a possible D gene (5 bases). The CDR3 totals 12 residues. V lost 4 bases and J 7 bases, leaving 11 bases between the germline ends. The germline CDR1 and CDR2 sequences are SGHAT and FQNNGV. The CDR3 sequence is CASSSGSREQYF. The CDR3 DNA follows: TGTGCCAGCAGCTCGGGGTCAAGGGAGCAGTACTTC.

In this sample, this clonotype turned up a few times. The chain recombines TRBV14 with TRBJ2-7, with D maybe TRBD1 (5 bases). Germline CDR1 reads SGHDN; CDR2 reads FVKESK. The CDR3 runs to 15 residues. V gave up 0 bases and J gave up 9 bases, with 18 bases separating them. For the CDR3, the DNA is TGTGCCAGCAGCCAAGATCGGGCAGGGATAATGATGCAGTACTTC. Its protein product is CASSQDRAGIMMQYF.

This clonotype was counted many times. The V gene is TRBV7-2, the J gene TRBJ1-6; D gene unclear. The germline V gene has CDR1 SGHTA and CDR2 FQGNSA. This CDR3 contains 13 residues. V was clipped by 6 bases and J by 7 bases, with 10 bases between them. In nucleotides, the CDR3 is TGTGCCAGCAGTGAACACACAAATTCACCCCTCCACTTT. This codes for CASSEHTNSPLHF.

The chain joins TRBV4-1 to TRBJ2-7, with a possible D match to TRBD1 (6 bases). The CDR3 has 16 residues. Trimming took off 1 base at V and 4 bases at J, with 17 bases between the two ends. Looked up from germline, CDR1 is MGHRA and CDR2 is YSYEKL. For the CDR3, the DNA is TGCGCCAGCAGCCAAGGTCTGGCCAGGGGAAGATACGAGCAGTACTTC. Protein sequence: CASSQGLARGRYEQYF.

The chain is built from TRBV11-2 and TRBJ1-6; 10 bases align to TRBD1. Losses at the gene ends were 4 bases for V and 8 bases for J; bases not matched to a gene: 5. CDR1 and CDR2 (germline): SGHAT, FQNNGV. This CDR3 is built from 15 residues. The CDR3 region has the DNA TGTGCCAGCAGCTGGACAGGGGGACGCGATTCACCCCTCCACTTT. Translation gives CASSWTGGRDSPLHF.

V is TRBV25-1 and J is TRBJ2-1, with D perhaps matching TRBD1 (5 bases). The CDR3 has 16 residues. Germline loops: CDR1 MGHDK, CDR2 SYGVNS. Trimming took off 2 bases at V and 0 bases at J, with 11 bases between the two ends. The CDR3 sequence: CASSESRGDSYNEQFF. For the CDR3, the DNA is TGTGCCAGCAGTGAAAGTAGGGGTGACTCCTACAATGAGCAGTTCTTC.

The rearrangement uses TRBV6-2 or TRBV6-3 and TRBJ2-1; the match to TRBD1 covers 8 bases. V was clipped by 10 bases and J by 4 bases; unmatched bases: 6. From germline, CDR1 is MNHEY and CDR2 SVGEGT. CDR3 length: 13 amino acids. Here the CDR3 reads CATVRDRYNEQFF. The DNA for the CDR3 is TGTGCCACCGTCAGGGACAGGTACAATGAGCAGTTCTTC.

This clonotype was counted only a few times. This rearrangement joins TRBV4-1 to TRBJ2-4; weak D call: TRBD1 (5 bases). The ends were cut back, 1 base at V and 2 bases at J, with 15 bases in the middle. The CDR3 runs 17 residues. Germline CDR1 reads MGHRA; CDR2 reads YSYEKL. The CDR3 loop is CASSQGPPQGSKNIQYF. The DNA for the CDR3 is TGCGCCAGCAGCCAAGGGCCCCCCCAGGGTTCCAAAAACATTCAGTACTTC.

The genes are TRBV4-1 and TRBJ1-1; unclear D gene. The CDR3 runs to 14 residues. V was shortened by 4 bases and J by 7 bases, with 16 bases between the two germline ends. CDR1 and CDR2 from the germline V gene are MGHRA and YSYEKL. CDR3 sequence reads: CASSRAFEWSEAFF. CDR3 in DNA: TGCGCCAGCAGCCGCGCCTTCGAATGGAGTGAAGCTTTCTTT.

The chain recombines TRBV20-1 with TRBJ2-3; D call uncertain. The germline V and J ends were trimmed by 3 bases and 3 bases, with 16 bases remaining between them. The germline V gene encodes CDR1 DFQATT and CDR2 SNEGSKA (reference sequence). This CDR3 comprises 15 residues. CDR3 nucleotides: TGCAGTGCTAGGGGTTCTTGTGGCGGAACAGATACGCAGTATTTT. Its translation is CSARGSCGGTDTQYF.

This clonotype was seen a handful of times. The rearrangement links TRBV7-2 to TRBJ2-3; 7 bases agree with TRBD2. Germline CDR1 SGHTA, CDR2 FQGNSA. With V trimmed by 4 bases and J by 5 bases, 3 bases remained unmatched. There are 13 residues in the CDR3. DNA for the CDR3: TGTGCCAGCAGCTCCCAGCGGGGAGATACGCAGTATTTT. Protein product: CASSSQRGDTQYF. Full variable domain (rest looked up from reference TRBV7-2 and TRBJ2-3): GAGVSQSPSNKVTEKGKDVELRCDPISGHTALYWYRQSLGQGLEFLIYFQGNSAPDKSGLPSDRFSAERTGGSVSTLTIQRTQQEDSAVYLCASSSQRGDTQYFGPGTRLTVL.

This clonotype has just a few counts. This chain uses TRBV4-3 with TRBJ2-7; a weak D match, TRBD2 (6 bases). This CDR3 spans 15 amino acids. Looked up from germline, CDR1 is LGHNA and CDR2 is YSLEER. Trimming cost V 1 base and J 4 bases, with 14 bases left between them. The CDR3 spells CASSQVGGSGYEQYF. CDR3 sequence (DNA): TGCGCCAGCAGCCAAGTAGGAGGGTCGGGGTACGAGCAGTACTTC.

This chain connects TRBV4-1 to TRBJ2-3; D is undetermined. The V gene's germline CDR1 is MGHRA and CDR2 YSYEKL. The CDR3 length is 15 residues. The ends were cut back, 0 bases at V and 0 bases at J, with 7 bases in the middle. The CDR3 is CASSQERRSTDTQYF. CDR3 coding DNA: TGCGCCAGCAGCCAAGAAAGGAGAAGCACAGATACGCAGTATTTT.

In this sample, this clonotype turned up a few times. The chain couples TRBV4-1 to TRBJ1-1; D uncertain. The CDR3 extends over 16 amino acids. Germline CDR1 reads MGHRA; CDR2 reads YSYEKL. Between the trimmed V and J ends, which lost 0 bases and 1 base, there was a span of 12 bases. CDR3 sequence reads: CASSQDGARGNTEAFF. DNA of the CDR3: TGCGCCAGCAGCCAAGACGGAGCCCGGGGGAACACTGAAGCTTTCTTT.

The chain uses TRBV10-3 and TRBJ2-1, with D perhaps matching TRBD2 (6 bases). The length of the CDR3 is 13 residues. The V end was cut by 6 bases, the J end by 6 bases, with 12 bases between. The germline gives CDR1 ENHRY, CDR2 SYGVKD. Written as DNA, the CDR3 is TGTGCCATCAGCAACCGGGACTTCAATGAGCAGTTCTTC. Protein product: CAISNRDFNEQFF.

V gene TRBV28 combines with J gene TRBJ2-7; no clear D gene. The V and J ends lost 3 bases and 3 bases respectively, with 6 bases between them. Germline loops: CDR1 MDHEN, CDR2 SYDVKM. The CDR3 has 12 amino acids. CDR3: CASSFAYYEQYF. CDR3 sequence (DNA): TGTGCCAGCAGTTTCGCCTACTACGAGCAGTACTTC.